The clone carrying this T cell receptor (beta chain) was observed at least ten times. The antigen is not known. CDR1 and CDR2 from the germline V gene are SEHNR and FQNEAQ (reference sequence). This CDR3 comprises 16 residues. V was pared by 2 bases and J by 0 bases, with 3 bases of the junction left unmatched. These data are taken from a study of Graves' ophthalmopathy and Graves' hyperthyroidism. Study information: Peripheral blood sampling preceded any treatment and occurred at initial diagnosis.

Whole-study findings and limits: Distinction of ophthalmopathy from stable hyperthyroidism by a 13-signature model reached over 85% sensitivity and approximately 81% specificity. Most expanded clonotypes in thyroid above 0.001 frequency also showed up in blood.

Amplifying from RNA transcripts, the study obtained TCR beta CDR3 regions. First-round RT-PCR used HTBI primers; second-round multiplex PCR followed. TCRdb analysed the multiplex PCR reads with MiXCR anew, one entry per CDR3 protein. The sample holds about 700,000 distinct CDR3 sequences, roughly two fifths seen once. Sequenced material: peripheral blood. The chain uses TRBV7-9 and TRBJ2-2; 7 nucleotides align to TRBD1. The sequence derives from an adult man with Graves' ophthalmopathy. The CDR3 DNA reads TGTGCCAGCAGCTTAACGGGACAGCCGAACACCGGGGAGCTGTTTTTT. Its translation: CASSLTGQPNTGELFF.